Listed below are T cell receptor beta chains from one sample, sequenced in a study of cytomegalovirus exposure and HLA in healthy donors. Some clones are missing from TCRdb's copy, which holds only in-frame ones; the method was immunoSEQ multiplex PCR. Of some 190,000 clones listed, approximately 78% are singletons. Sample: PBMCs. The receptor set was obtained from a woman aged 30 to 39 in good health and CMV-seropositive. CDR3s include the opening cysteine and the closing phenylalanine or tryptophan. D genes are given only for firm matches. Clone size appears in some rows only: once, few, many, or a class for an expanded clone.

D gene	J gene	V gene	clone size	CDR3 protein	CDR3 DNA
.	TRBJ2-3	TRBV9	once	CASSANKETGGDTQYF	TGTGCCAGCAGCGCAAATAAGGAAACCGGCGGAGATACGCAGTATTTT
TRBD1	TRBJ1-5	TRBV6-1	.	CASIIDRGSNQPQHF	TGTGCCAGCATTATCGACAGGGGAAGCAATCAGCCCCAGCATTTT
.	TRBJ2-7	TRBV7-2	few	CASSHLGQGSEQYF	TGTGCCAGCAGCCACCTGGGTCAGGGCTCCGAGCAGTACTTC
.	TRBJ2-7	TRBV5-1	.	CASSLAALTDEQYF	TGCGCCAGCAGCTTGGCAGCGCTGACGGACGAGCAGTACTTC
TRBD2	TRBJ2-7	TRBV6-6	.	CASSYEGLGSSYEQYF	TGTGCCAGCAGTTACGAGGGACTAGGCAGCTCCTACGAGCAGTACTTC
.	TRBJ2-7	TRBV4-3	.	CASSQDRDRELNGYEQYF	TGCGCCAGCAGCCAAGACCGGGATAGGGAACTCAACGGCTACGAGCAGTACTTC
.	TRBJ2-1	TRBV6-6	.	CASSPFGYNEQFF	TGTGCCAGCAGTCCCTTCGGCTACAATGAGCAGTTCTTC
TRBD2	TRBJ2-5	TRBV7-2	.	CASSPTGGWETQYF	TGTGCCAGCAGCCCCACGGGGGGATGGGAGACCCAGTACTTC
.	TRBJ2-7	TRBV28	.	CASSPPRGRQGEQYF	TGTGCCAGCAGCCCCCCTCGAGGACGGCAGGGCGAGCAGTACTTC
TRBD1	TRBJ2-7	TRBV2	.	CASSDWGTGRHYEQYF	TGTGCCAGCAGTGACTGGGGGACAGGGAGGCACTACGAGCAGTACTTC
TRBD1	TRBJ1-3	TRBV6-5	.	CASSPGTGGYTIYF	TGTGCCAGCAGTCCCGGGACAGGGGGATACACCATATATTTT
TRBD1	TRBJ2-6	TRBV28	.	CASSRDRGRLLSSGANVLTF	TGTGCCAGCAGTCGGGACAGGGGGCGCCTATTGTCCTCTGGGGCCAACGTCCTGACTTTC
TRBD1	TRBJ1-1	TRBV5-1	.	CASSPRQGTFMNTEAFF	TGCGCCAGCAGCCCCCGACAGGGGACTTTCATGAACACTGAAGCTTTCTTT
.	TRBJ1-1	TRBV4-2	.	CASSQRLRGPNTEAFF	TGTGCCAGCAGCCAAAGGCTACGGGGTCCGAACACTGAAGCTTTCTTT
TRBD2	TRBJ2-7	TRBV6-6	.	CASIRRGGAFNEQYF	TGTGCCAGCATTCGTCGGGGGGGGGCTTTTAACGAGCAGTACTTC
TRBD1	TRBJ2-7	TRBV28	once	CASSFGTESSYEQYF	TGTGCCAGCAGTTTCGGGACAGAGAGCTCCTACGAGCAGTACTTC
TRBD1	TRBJ2-5	TRBV11-3	.	CASSFGTGVQETQYF	TGTGCCAGCAGCTTCGGGACAGGGGTACAAGAGACCCAGTACTTC
.	TRBJ2-5	TRBV5-1	.	CASSLALLGLVTQYF	TGCGCCAGCAGCTTGGCTCTTCTTGGGCTTGTGACCCAGTACTTC
.	TRBJ1-5	TRBV28	.	CASSLWNRGSNQPQHF	TGTGCCAGCAGTTTATGGAACCGCGGGAGCAATCAGCCCCAGCATTTT
.	TRBJ1-2	TRBV18	.	CASSPMPEEGYGYTF	TGTGCCAGCTCACCAATGCCGGAAGAGGGCTATGGCTACACCTTC
TRBD1	TRBJ1-3	TRBV7-6	few	CASSLSPRQGAATTIYF	TGTGCCAGCAGCTTATCCCCAAGACAGGGAGCGGCTACCACCATATATTTT